This T cell receptor beta chain is from a study of T cell repertoires in cytomegalovirus infection. Overall study: Public TCR beta signatures were indicative of both CMV infection and a matching HLA type.

Findings and caveats of the study: CMV-specific TCR beta clonotypes restricted by HLA-C were the ones dominating the ex vivo response.

MiXCR, applied by TCRdb to the reads, yields one record per CDR3 protein. The sample lists approximately 500,000 distinct CDR3 sequences, roughly a third occurring once. The germline V and J ends were trimmed by 3 bases and 5 bases, with 7 bases remaining between them. Germline assignment: CDR1 SGHAT and CDR2 FQNNGV. The CDR3 covers 12 residues. About this clonotype: Its specificity is unknown.

The TCR comes from a human donor in good health (CMV status not recorded). Some clones in this sample may be carry-over from other donors' samples. Sequencing was performed on cultured PBMCs, taken from culture after CMV antigen stimulation. This rearrangement joins TRBV11-2 to TRBJ2-5; D not resolved. As DNA, the CDR3 is TGTGCCAGCAGCTTGGATATGGAGACCCAGTACTTC. It specifies CASSLDMETQYF.